These T cell receptor beta chains were read from a single sample in a study of T cells after yellow fever vaccination. TCRdb re-analysed the 5' RACE reads in MiXCR, keeping a single row per CDR3 protein. The table includes 90,000 to 150,000 distinct CDR3 sequences, 7.2% detected once. The sequencing here drew on CD4+ T cells sorted from PBMCs, taken about 49 days after the first yellow fever vaccination. The receptor source for this set is a man between 18 and 29 years old who received the YFV17D yellow fever vaccine. Both conserved end residues are part of each CDR3. The D gene is left open where the match is weak. The size of a clone is reported for some rows only, either as once, few or many, or as a class for expanded clones.

>many|TRBJ2-1|TRBD1|TRBV7-9
CASSLGQGAYNEQFF
TGCGCCAGCAGCTTGGGTCAGGGGGCCTACAATGAGCAGTTCTTC
>few|TRBJ2-7|TRBD1|TRBV20-1
CSARARGTGSYEQYF
TGCAGTGCTAGAGCCCGAGGGACAGGATCCTACGAGCAGTACTTC
>few|TRBJ1-5|.|TRBV7-9
CASSFEVNQPQHF
TGTGCCAGCAGCTTTGAGGTGAATCAGCCCCAGCATTTT
>many|TRBJ2-3|TRBD2|TRBV5-1
CASRYYGREDTQYF
TGCGCCAGCAGGTACTACGGGAGGGAGGATACGCAGTATTTT
>many|TRBJ2-3|.|TRBV7-9
CATGRSRGGTDTQYF
TGTGCCACCGGCCGGTCCAGGGGGGGCACAGATACGCAGTATTTT
>many|TRBJ2-5|.|TRBV5-1
CASSYGSSLRETQYF
TGCGCCAGCAGCTACGGGTCCTCGCTTAGGGAGACCCAGTACTTC
>.|TRBJ2-3|TRBD2|TRBV18
CASSPGDYITDTQYF
TGTGCCAGCTCACCCGGGGACTACATCACAGATACGCAGTATTTT
>many|TRBJ2-3|.|TRBV7-6
CASSFLAGVYTDTQYF
TGTGCCAGCAGCTTCTTAGCCGGGGTATACACAGATACGCAGTATTTT
>few|TRBJ2-3|TRBD1|TRBV6-5
CASSYSPGQGATDTQYF
TGTGCCAGCAGTTACTCTCCGGGACAGGGGGCGACAGATACGCAGTATTTT
>.|TRBJ1-6|.|TRBV20-1
CSARRGVSGARNSPLHF
TGCAGTGCTAGGAGGGGGGTTTCAGGGGCTCGTAATTCACCCCTCCACTTT
>few|TRBJ2-5|.|TRBV7-2
CASSPGGGQETQYF
TGTGCCAGCAGCCCAGGGGGGGGCCAAGAGACCCAGTACTTC
>many|TRBJ2-1|.|TRBV20-1
CSARVWGPYNEQFF
TGCAGTGCTAGAGTGTGGGGCCCCTACAATGAGCAGTTCTTC
>many|TRBJ1-5|.|TRBV12-3/TRBV12-4
CASSLRQSNQPQHF
TGTGCCAGCAGTTTACGGCAGAGCAATCAGCCCCAGCATTTT
>many|TRBJ1-2|.|TRBV4-2
CASSQDPGLLSGGYTF
TGTGCCAGCAGCCAAGATCCCGGACTGCTATCAGGTGGCTACACCTTC
>many|TRBJ1-4|.|TRBV7-2
CASSLTRDEKLFF
TGTGCCAGCAGCTTAACCCGGGATGAAAAACTGTTTTTT
>many|TRBJ1-3|.|TRBV5-5
CASSRVPGNTIYF
TGTGCCAGCAGCCGAGTACCTGGAAACACCATATATTTT
>many|TRBJ1-6|TRBD1|TRBV20-1
CSARDRVPTLHF
TGCAGTGCCAGGGACAGGGTGCCAACCCTCCACTTT
>.|TRBJ2-7|.|TRBV5-4
CASSPNPASYEQYF
TGTGCCAGCAGCCCGAACCCGGCTTCCTACGAGCAGTACTTC
>.|TRBJ2-5|TRBD1|TRBV20-1
CSARERTGKTQYF
TGCAGTGCTAGAGAAAGGACAGGGAAGACCCAGTACTTC
>many|TRBJ2-3|.|TRBV27
CASSLSLATDTQYF
TGTGCCAGCAGTTTATCGCTAGCCACAGATACGCAGTATTTT
>many|TRBJ1-1|.|TRBV6-6
CASSPSPSGAFF
TGTGCCAGCAGTCCTTCCCCCTCGGGAGCTTTCTTT
>many|TRBJ1-4|.|TRBV12-3/TRBV12-4
CASRQGRTNEKLFF
TGTGCCAGCAGACAGGGACGGACTAATGAAAAACTGTTTTTT
>many|TRBJ2-2|.|TRBV20-1
CSAVPRGAFGGELFF
TGCAGTGCTGTCCCCCGGGGGGCATTCGGCGGGGAGCTGTTTTTT
>many|TRBJ1-2|.|TRBV3-1
CASSQEGRVQPYGYTF
TGTGCCAGCAGCCAAGAGGGGCGGGTGCAGCCCTATGGCTACACCTTC
>many|TRBJ2-4|.|TRBV5-4
CASSLVLSGKNIQYF
TGTGCCAGCAGCTTGGTTTTGTCGGGAAAAAACATTCAGTACTTC